These T cell receptor beta chains were read from a single sample in a study of cytotoxic CD8 clonotypes in ibrutinib-treated CLL. Sequencing was performed with immunoSEQ multiplex PCR; in TCRdb, only in-frame clones are kept and a portion is missing. Among about 63,000 clones listed, over 60% were seen once. The specimen was PBMCs, collected after 12 months of ibrutinib treatment. Receptors were obtained from a human donor with chronic lymphocytic leukemia. Each CDR3 is given with its conserved first and last residue. A D gene is named only where the DNA matches it firmly. Only part of the rows carry a size: once, few, many, or a class if the clone is expanded.

clone size,J gene,V gene,D gene,CDR3 protein,CDR3 DNA
NA,TRBJ1-4,TRBV9,NA,CASSVQESNEKLFF,TGTGCCAGCAGCGTACAGGAGAGTAATGAAAAACTGTTTTTT
NA,TRBJ1-1,TRBV25-1,TRBD1,CASSRDRGFTEAFF,TGTGCCAGCAGTAGGGACAGGGGGTTCACTGAAGCTTTCTTT
once,TRBJ1-2,TRBV20-1,NA,CSVRINFTF,TGCAGTGTACGGATTAACTTCACCTTC
NA,TRBJ2-7,TRBV2,TRBD2,CASALGSGRDTYEQYF,TGTGCCAGCGCCCTAGGAAGCGGGAGGGATACCTACGAGCAGTACTTC
NA,TRBJ2-3,TRBV7-3,NA,CASSLVAARADTQYF,TGTGCCAGCAGCTTAGTAGCGGCACGGGCAGATACGCAGTATTTT
once,TRBJ2-2,TRBV28,TRBD1,CASSLTGGAGELFF,TGTGCCAGCAGTCTTACAGGGGGTGCCGGGGAGCTGTTTTTT
NA,TRBJ2-5,TRBV7-2,NA,CASSLDQETQYF,TGTGCCAGCAGCTTAGATCAAGAGACCCAGTACTTC
NA,TRBJ1-3,TRBV6-6,NA,CASSYSELSSGNTIYF,TGTGCCAGCAGTTACTCGGAGCTGAGCTCTGGAAACACCATATATTTT
few,TRBJ2-1,TRBV11-2,NA,CASSLLGELWNEQFF,TGTGCCAGCAGCTTGCTGGGGGAGCTTTGGAATGAGCAGTTCTTC
NA,TRBJ2-7,TRBV5-1,NA,CASSRGYEQYF,TGCGCCAGCAGCCGGGGCTACGAGCAGTACTTC
NA,TRBJ2-5,TRBV5-1,TRBD2,CASSSPGLAGWEWEETQYF,TGCGCCAGCAGCTCCCCGGGACTAGCGGGATGGGAGTGGGAGGAGACCCAGTACTTC
NA,TRBJ1-1,TRBV18,NA,CASSPGGMNTEAFF,TGTGCCAGCTCACCCGGGGGGATGAACACTGAAGCTTTCTTT
NA,TRBJ2-3,TRBV5-4,NA,CASSGDPGVGTDTQYF,TGTGCCAGCAGCGGGGACCCGGGGGTGGGCACAGATACGCAGTATTTT
NA,TRBJ2-1,TRBV27,NA,CASSFSGVSNEQFF,TGTGCCAGCAGTTTCTCGGGAGTGTCCAATGAGCAGTTCTTC
few,TRBJ1-1,TRBV27,NA,CASSYSALNTEAFF,TGTGCCAGCAGTTACAGCGCCCTGAACACTGAAGCTTTCTTT
NA,TRBJ2-1,TRBV6-1,NA,CASSEIRGRAEQFF,TGTGCCAGCAGTGAAATCAGAGGCCGGGCTGAGCAGTTCTTC
NA,TRBJ2-3,TRBV19,TRBD1,CASSIVRDRDRDTQYF,TGTGCCAGTAGTATAGTGAGGGACAGAGACCGAGATACGCAGTATTTT
few,TRBJ1-1,TRBV7-2,NA,CASSSRGPPVSEAFF,TGTGCCAGCAGCTCTAGGGGTCCCCCGGTCTCTGAAGCTTTCTTT
NA,TRBJ2-5,TRBV18,NA,CASSPPVLQETQYF,TGTGCCAGCTCACCCCCAGTTCTTCAAGAGACCCAGTACTTC